This entry lists 7 T cell receptor beta chains sequenced from one sample in a study of radiotherapy plus CTLA-4 blockade in lung cancer. Repertoires were generated with immunoSEQ multiplex PCR, while TCRdb's copy carries only in-frame clones and drops some. The sample records around 45,000 clones, about 72% being singletons. Sequencing was performed on peripheral blood, taken from a patient treated with radiotherapy plus ipilimumab. The source is a human donor with non-small cell lung cancer who had stable disease on radiotherapy plus ipilimumab.

This chain links TRBV5-1 with TRBJ2-3; D gene ambiguous. Germline lookup yields CDR1 SGHRS and CDR2 YFSETQ. Trimming stripped 6 bases from V and 1 base from J, with 12 bases between. The CDR3 length is 14 residues. CDR3 residues: CASTAVGGTDTQYF. CDR3 coding DNA: TGCGCCAGCACGGCAGTCGGCGGCACAGATACGCAGTATTTT.

The CDR3 here is CASSLALPGATYGYTF. Written as DNA, the CDR3 is TGTGCCAGCAGCTTAGCGCTCCCAGGGGCAACCTATGGCTACACCTTC. The chain uses TRBV7-9 and TRBJ1-2; TRBD1 is a possible D gene (6 bases). Trimming left V 0 bases short and J 4 bases short, with 15 bases between. The CDR3 extends over 16 amino acids. Germline CDR1 is SEHNR and CDR2 is FQNEAQ (reference sequence).

This clone was detected only a few times. The chain employs TRBV5-8 and TRBJ1-6; D uncertain. Germline V gene data show CDR1 as SGHTS and CDR2 as YDEGEE. The CDR3 contains 13 residues. V was shortened by 3 bases and J by 7 bases, with 8 bases between the two germline ends. The CDR3 region has the DNA TGTGCCAGCAGCTACACAGACAATTCACCCCTCCACTTT. Translating gives CASSYTDNSPLHF.

The chain employs TRBV6-1 and TRBJ2-1; the match to TRBD2 covers 10 bases. CDR3 length: 15 residues. From germline, CDR1 is MNHNS and CDR2 SASEGT. The V and J ends lost 10 bases and 7 bases, in that order; junction bases with no gene match: 13. The CDR3 is CATTVLAGTANEQFF. The CDR3 DNA reads as TGTGCCACCACTGTACTAGCGGGGACAGCGAATGAGCAGTTCTTC.

The genes are TRBV6-1 and TRBJ1-2; TRBD1 aligns across 7 bases. From germline, CDR1 is MNHNS and CDR2 SASEGT. The J segment lost 4 bases and the V segment lost 5 bases, leaving 10 bases of the junction unmatched. This CDR3 contains 15 residues. The CDR3 reads CASSTTGVDGYGYTF. CDR3 coding DNA: TGTGCCAGCAGTACTACAGGGGTGGACGGCTATGGCTACACCTTC.

The V call is TRBV11-2, the J call TRBJ2-7; the D call may be TRBD1 or TRBD2 (5 bases each). V was clipped by 2 bases and J by 4 bases, with 18 bases between them. The CDR3 contains 16 residues. Germline V gene data show CDR1 as SGHAT and CDR2 as FQNNGV. The CDR3 is CASSLPLGTIVYEQYF. CDR3 coding DNA: TGTGCCAGCAGCTTACCCCTCGGGACGATCGTTTACGAGCAGTACTTC.

V and J are TRBV27 and TRBJ1-2; D perhaps matches TRBD1 (5 bases). Germline CDR1 and CDR2: MNHEY and SMNVEV (reference sequence). CDR3 length equals 13 residues. Trimming pared 6 bases from V and 4 bases from J, leaving 12 bases between. In DNA, the CDR3 is TGTGCCAGCAGCCCCGACAGCCCCTATGGCTACACCTTC. Protein: CASSPDSPYGYTF.